The present entry profiles one T cell receptor (beta chain) with its context. An end of the junction differs from the germline gene, which may be a read error. This entry belongs to a study of blood T cell repertoires in COVID-19. Study details: Whether acute or convalescent, the COVID-19 samples came from the United States, Italy and Spain. Sample material is recorded as cDNA or gDNA derived from T cells, B-cell-depleted T cells, or PBMCs.

The CDR3 length is 14 residues. Germline CDR1 MNHEY, CDR2 SVGAGI. Data came from immunoSEQ multiplex PCR; TCRdb stores just in-frame clones and leaves some out. Of approximately 27,000 clones in the sample, 80% to 90% were seen once. V and J are TRBV6-5 and TRBJ1-4; 7 bases map to TRBD1. This receptor was identified in a man aged 55 to 70 with acute or convalescent COVID-19. What was sequenced was peripheral blood. The CDR3 protein is CASSSSFNRGGLFF. CDR3 nucleotide sequence: TGTGCCAGCAGTTCCTCTTTCAACAGGGGCGGCCTTTTTTTC.